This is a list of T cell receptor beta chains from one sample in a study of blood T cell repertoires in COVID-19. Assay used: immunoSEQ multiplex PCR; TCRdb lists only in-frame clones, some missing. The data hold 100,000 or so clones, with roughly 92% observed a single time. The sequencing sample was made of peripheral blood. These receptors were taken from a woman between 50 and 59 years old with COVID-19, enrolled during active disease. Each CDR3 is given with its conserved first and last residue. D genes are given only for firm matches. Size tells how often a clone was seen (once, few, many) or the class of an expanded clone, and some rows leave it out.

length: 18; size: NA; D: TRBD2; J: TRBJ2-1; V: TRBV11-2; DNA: TGTGCCAGCAGCTCGACCTTAGCGGGGGGGAGGCCCTACAATGAGCAGTTCTTC; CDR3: CASSSTLAGGRPYNEQFF
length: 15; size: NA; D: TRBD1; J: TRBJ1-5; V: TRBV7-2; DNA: TGTGCCAGCAGTACGGGGACAGGGCACAATCAGCCCCAGCATTTT; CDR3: CASSTGTGHNQPQHF
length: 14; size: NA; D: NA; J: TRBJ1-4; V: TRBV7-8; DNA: TGTGCCAGCAGCTTCACAGGGCAGGGTGAAAAACTGTTTTTT; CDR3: CASSFTGQGEKLFF
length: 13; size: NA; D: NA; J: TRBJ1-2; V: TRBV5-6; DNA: TGTGCCAGCACCTCGGACGGGGACTATGGCTACACCTTC; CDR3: CASTSDGDYGYTF
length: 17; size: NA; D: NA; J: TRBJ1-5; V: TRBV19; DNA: TGTGCCAGCCGATTGTACGGGGGAGCATATAGCAATCAGCCCCAGCATTTT; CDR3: CASRLYGGAYSNQPQHF
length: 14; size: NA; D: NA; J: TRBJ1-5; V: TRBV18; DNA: TGTGCCAGCTCACCCGGGATGAACAATCAGCCCCAGCATTTT; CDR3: CASSPGMNNQPQHF
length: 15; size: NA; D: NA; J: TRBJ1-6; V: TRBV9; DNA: TGTGCCAGCAGCCCAGTACAGGGACACAATTCACCCCTCCACTTT; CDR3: CASSPVQGHNSPLHF
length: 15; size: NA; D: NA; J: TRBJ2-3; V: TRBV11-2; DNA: TGTGCCAGCAGCTTTCGCGGGGCAAGCACAGATACGCAGTATTTT; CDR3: CASSFRGASTDTQYF
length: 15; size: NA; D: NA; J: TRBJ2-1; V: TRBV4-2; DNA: TGTGCCAGCAGCTGGGACTCGAGCTCCTACAATGAGCAGTTCTTC; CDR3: CASSWDSSSYNEQFF
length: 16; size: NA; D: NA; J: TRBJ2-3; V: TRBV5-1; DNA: TGCGCCAGCCTCACTTGGGCCCGCTGTAGCACAGATACGCAGTATTTT; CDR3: CASLTWARCSTDTQYF
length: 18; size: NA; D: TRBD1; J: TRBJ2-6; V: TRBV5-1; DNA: TGCGCCAGCAGTCCCGACAGGGGGCTCCACTCTGGGGCCAACGTCCTGACTTTC; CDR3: CASSPDRGLHSGANVLTF
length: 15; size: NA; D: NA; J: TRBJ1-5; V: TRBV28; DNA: TGTGCCAGCAGTTTTCTACAGGGCGAACGTCAGCCCCAGCATTTT; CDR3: CASSFLQGERQPQHF
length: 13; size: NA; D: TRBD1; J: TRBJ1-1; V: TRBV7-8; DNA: TGTGCCAGCAGCCAGACAGGGATCCCTGAAGCTTTCTTT; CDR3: CASSQTGIPEAFF
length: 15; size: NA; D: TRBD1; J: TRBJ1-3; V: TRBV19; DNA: TGTGCCAGTAATACTGGACAGGGGGCCATCGACACCATATATTTT; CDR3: CASNTGQGAIDTIYF
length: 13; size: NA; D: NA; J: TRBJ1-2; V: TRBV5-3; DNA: TGTGCCAGAAGTTCCGACAGAAACTATGGCTACACCTTC; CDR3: CARSSDRNYGYTF
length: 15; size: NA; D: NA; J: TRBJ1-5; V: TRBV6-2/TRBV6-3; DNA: TGTGCCAGCAGTTCCGAGGGGCAGGGGAGTCAGCCCCAGCATTTT; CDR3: CASSSEGQGSQPQHF
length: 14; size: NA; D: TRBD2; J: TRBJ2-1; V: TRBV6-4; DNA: TGTGCCAGCAGTCCTCTAGCGGGCGGGGATGAGCAGTTCTTC; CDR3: CASSPLAGGDEQFF
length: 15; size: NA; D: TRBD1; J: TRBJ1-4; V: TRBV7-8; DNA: TGTGCCAGCAGCTTAGGCAGGGGGCGGAGTGAAAAACTGTTTTTT; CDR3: CASSLGRGRSEKLFF
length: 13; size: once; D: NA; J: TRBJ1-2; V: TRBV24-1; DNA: TGTGCCACCAGTGATTTGGATCTAAGGAGTTACACCTTC; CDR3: CATSDLDLRSYTF
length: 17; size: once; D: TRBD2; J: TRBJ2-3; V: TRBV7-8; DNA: TGTGCCAGCAGCTCCTGGGGGCTAGCGGGGGCAACGCATACGCAGTATTTT; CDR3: CASSSWGLAGATHTQYF
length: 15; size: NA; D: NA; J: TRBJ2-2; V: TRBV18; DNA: TGTGCCAGCTCACCCCCAGGGGCGAACACCGGGGAGCTGTTTTTT; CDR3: CASSPPGANTGELFF
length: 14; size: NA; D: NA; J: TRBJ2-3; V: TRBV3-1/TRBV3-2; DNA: TGTGCCAGCAGCCCGGCGGCTAGCACAGATACGCAGTATTTT; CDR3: CASSPAASTDTQYF
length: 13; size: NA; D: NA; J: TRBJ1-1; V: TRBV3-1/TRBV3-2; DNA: TGTGCCAGCAGCTGGACACACACTTTTGAAGCTTTCTTT; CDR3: CASSWTHTFEAFF
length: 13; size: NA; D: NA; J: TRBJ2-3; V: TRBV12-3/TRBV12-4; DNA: TGTGCCAGCACCCTAAGGGGCCAAGATACGCAGTATTTT; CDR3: CASTLRGQDTQYF
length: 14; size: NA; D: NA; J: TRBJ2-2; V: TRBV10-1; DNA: TGCGCCAGCAGTGAGAGGGGGTCGGCCGGGGAGCTGTTTTTT; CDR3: CASSERGSAGELFF
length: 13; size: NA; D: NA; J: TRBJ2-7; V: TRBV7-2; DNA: TGTGCCAGCAGCTTAGTCCACTCCTACGAGCAGTACTTC; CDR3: CASSLVHSYEQYF
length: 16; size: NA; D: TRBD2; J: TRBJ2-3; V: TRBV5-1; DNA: TGCGCCAGCAGCTCCCACAGCGGGGGGAGCACAGATACGCAGTATTTT; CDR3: CASSSHSGGSTDTQYF
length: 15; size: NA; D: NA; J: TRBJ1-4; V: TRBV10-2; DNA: TGCGCCAGCAGTGAGGTGACCACGGGTGGGGAAAAACTGTTTTTT; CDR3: CASSEVTTGGEKLFF
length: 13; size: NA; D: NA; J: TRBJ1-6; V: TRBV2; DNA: TGTGCCAGCAGTGAAGGGACAGCTTCACCCCTCCACTTT; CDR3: CASSEGTASPLHF
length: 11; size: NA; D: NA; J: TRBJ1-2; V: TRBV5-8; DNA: TGTGCCAGCAGCTTGCTCCAGGTGTACACCTTC; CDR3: CASSLLQVYTF
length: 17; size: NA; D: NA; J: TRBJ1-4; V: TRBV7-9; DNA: TGTGCCAGCAGCTTAGGGGCGACAGCTTCAACTAATGAAAAACTGTTTTTT; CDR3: CASSLGATASTNEKLFF
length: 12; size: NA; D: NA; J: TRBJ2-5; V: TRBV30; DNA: TGTGCCTGGAACTACAGGGTAGAGACCCAGTACTTC; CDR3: CAWNYRVETQYF
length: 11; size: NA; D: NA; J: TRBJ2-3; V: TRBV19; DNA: TGTGCCAGTAGCCCCGGGGATACGCAGTATTTT; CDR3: CASSPGDTQYF
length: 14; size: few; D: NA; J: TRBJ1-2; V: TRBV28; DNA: TGTGCCAGCAGCACTTTGGGGGGAGGAGATGGCTACACCTTC; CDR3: CASSTLGGGDGYTF
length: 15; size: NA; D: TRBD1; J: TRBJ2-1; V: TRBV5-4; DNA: TGTGCCAGCAGCCGACCCGGGACAGGGGGCGGTGAGCAGTTCTTC; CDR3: CASSRPGTGGGEQFF
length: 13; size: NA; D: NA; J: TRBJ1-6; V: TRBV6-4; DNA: TGTGCCAGCAGTGACAACAGGAATTCACCCCTCCACTTT; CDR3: CASSDNRNSPLHF
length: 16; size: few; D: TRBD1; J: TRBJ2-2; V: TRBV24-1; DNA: TGTGCCACCAGTGACTCAGGGGGAAGGAACACCGGGGAGCTGTTTTTT; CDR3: CATSDSGGRNTGELFF
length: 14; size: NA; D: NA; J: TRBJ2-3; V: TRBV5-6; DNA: TGTGCCAGCAGCTTAGGTCAGGGCGTGAATACGCAGTATTTT; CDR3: CASSLGQGVNTQYF
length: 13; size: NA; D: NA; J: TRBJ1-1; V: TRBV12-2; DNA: TGTGCAAGTCGCTTGTGGGACTCCCGGGAGGCTTTCTTT; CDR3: CASRLWDSREAFF
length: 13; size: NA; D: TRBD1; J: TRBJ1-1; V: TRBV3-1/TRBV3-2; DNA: TGTGCCAGCAGCGACAGGGGGCCGAATGAAGCTTTCTTT; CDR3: CASSDRGPNEAFF